This TCR beta chain was recovered during a study of T cells in Graves' hyperthyroidism and ophthalmopathy. TCR beta CDR3 regions were amplified from RNA transcripts. Using the HTBI primer set, a first-round RT-PCR was run on the TCR CDR3. TCRdb used MiXCR to reprocess the multiplex PCR reads, holding one entry per CDR3 protein. This table has roughly 170,000 distinct CDR3 sequences, about a tenth appearing once. In this sample, this clonotype turned up many times. Germline CDR1 and CDR2: MDHEN and SYDVKM. The CDR3 totals 14 residues. Trimming at V came to 4 bases and at J to 8 bases, leaving 6 bases not matched to a gene.

The chain couples TRBV28 to TRBJ1-2, with TRBD1 matching over 11 bases. The sequencing sample was made of blood. The sequence was obtained from a woman between 18 and 30 years old with Graves' hyperthyroidism that later progressed to Graves' ophthalmopathy. This CDR3 is CASSSTGTGGGYTF. As DNA, the CDR3 is TGTGCCAGCAGTTCAACCGGGACAGGGGGAGGCTACACCTTC.